A selection of T cell receptor beta chains follows, all from one sample in a study of cytomegalovirus exposure and HLA in healthy donors. Clones were sequenced by immunoSEQ multiplex PCR, and TCRdb holds only the in-frame ones, with some missing. The table lists 100,000 to 150,000 clones, more than 65% of them singletons. Sequencing used PBMCs. These receptors originate from a male donor in good health and CMV-seropositive. Each CDR3 is given with its conserved first and last residue. A D gene is named only where the DNA matches it firmly. Where a row states a size, it is once, few, many or the class of an expanded clone; other rows omit it.

TRBV5-1	NA	NA	TRBJ2-7	CASSLIPGGEQYF	TGCGCCAGCAGCTTGATTCCCGGGGGCGAGCAGTACTTC
TRBV19	NA	NA	TRBJ1-1	CASSIIAENTEAFF	TGTGCCAGTAGTATCATAGCAGAGAACACTGAAGCTTTCTTT
TRBV2	TRBD2	NA	TRBJ2-6	CASSREGGRGANVLTF	TGTGCCAGCAGCCGGGAGGGGGGAAGAGGGGCCAACGTCCTGACTTTC
TRBV29-1	TRBD1	NA	TRBJ1-5	CSVEVTGGQPQHF	TGCAGCGTTGAAGTTACAGGGGGCCAGCCCCAGCATTTT
TRBV5-4	TRBD1	NA	TRBJ2-2	CASSVTGGESGELFF	TGTGCCAGCAGCGTAACAGGGGGCGAATCCGGGGAGCTGTTTTTT
TRBV28	NA	NA	TRBJ1-1	CASSQEQGWGTEAFF	TGTGCCAGCAGTCAAGAACAGGGATGGGGCACTGAAGCTTTCTTT
TRBV27	TRBD2	NA	TRBJ2-3	CASSGGRALSTDTQYF	TGTGCCAGCAGTGGGGGGAGGGCCCTTAGCACAGATACGCAGTATTTT
TRBV7-9	NA	once	TRBJ2-3	CSSSSSGTDTQYF	TGTTCCAGCAGCTCCTCGGGGACAGATACGCAGTATTTT
TRBV5-6	TRBD1	NA	TRBJ1-4	CASSPSDRGLATNEKLFF	TGTGCCAGCAGCCCCTCGGACAGGGGGCTTGCAACTAATGAAAAACTGTTTTTT
TRBV19	NA	NA	TRBJ1-3	CASSSTTGSSRNTIYF	TGTGCCAGTAGTTCGACTACAGGGTCCTCCAGAAACACCATATATTTT
TRBV6-6	NA	NA	TRBJ2-7	CASSYSLGGAYEQYF	TGTGCCAGCAGTTACTCACTCGGAGGGGCCTACGAGCAGTACTTC
TRBV7-9	TRBD1	NA	TRBJ2-7	CASSLIGAGQGPRDEQYF	TGTGCCAGCAGCTTAATTGGGGCGGGACAGGGCCCAAGGGACGAGCAGTACTTC
TRBV19	NA	NA	TRBJ1-5	CASSIRGGQPQHF	TGTGCCAGTAGTATACGGGGAGGTCAGCCCCAGCATTTT
TRBV6-1	NA	NA	TRBJ2-2	CASSELGGATGELFF	TGTGCCAGCAGTGAACTGGGGGGAGCCACCGGGGAGCTGTTTTTT
TRBV19	NA	NA	TRBJ2-1	CASSKTGLQYNEQFF	TGTGCCAGTAGTAAGACAGGACTTCAGTACAATGAGCAGTTCTTC
TRBV7-2	NA	once	TRBJ1-5	CAGSLNRDQPQHF	TGTGCCGGCAGCTTAAACCGAGATCAGCCCCAGCATTTT
TRBV6-1	TRBD1	NA	TRBJ2-1	CASSVTGGSHNEQFF	TGTGCCAGCAGTGTGACAGGGGGGTCCCACAATGAGCAGTTCTTC
TRBV19	NA	NA	TRBJ2-7	CASSIQGSHEQYF	TGTGCCAGTAGTATTCAGGGGTCTCACGAGCAGTACTTC
TRBV9	TRBD1	NA	TRBJ2-7	CASSVGGQSLEQYF	TGTGCCAGCAGCGTAGGGGGACAGAGCCTGGAGCAGTACTTC
TRBV27	NA	NA	TRBJ2-7	CASSIRRGQLSSYEQYF	TGTGCCAGCAGTATCAGGCGAGGGCAGTTGAGCTCCTACGAGCAGTACTTC
TRBV18	NA	NA	TRBJ2-1	CASSLTGRSYNEQFF	TGTGCCAGCTCACTTACAGGGAGATCCTACAATGAGCAGTTCTTC
TRBV7-9	NA	NA	TRBJ2-7	CASSPKGYEQYF	TGTGCCAGCAGCCCCAAGGGGTACGAGCAGTACTTC
TRBV15	NA	NA	TRBJ2-7	CATSRDRVYEQYF	TGTGCCACCAGCAGAGACCGCGTTTACGAGCAGTACTTC
TRBV5-6	NA	NA	TRBJ1-2	CASSSGRGIYTF	TGTGCCAGCAGCTCGGGGAGGGGAATCTACACCTTC
TRBV7-8	NA	NA	TRBJ1-1	CATVRGEAFF	TGTGCCACCGTTAGGGGTGAAGCTTTCTTT
TRBV13	TRBD2	NA	TRBJ2-1	CASSPSGRAYNEQFF	TGTGCCAGCAGCCCTAGCGGGAGGGCCTACAATGAGCAGTTCTTC
TRBV5-1	TRBD1	NA	TRBJ2-7	CASRPGQTYEQYF	TGCGCCAGCAGACCGGGACAGACGTACGAGCAGTACTTC
TRBV6-5	NA	NA	TRBJ1-5	CASSYGQGKGQPQHF	TGTGCCAGCAGTTACGGCCAGGGGAAGGGTCAGCCCCAGCATTTT
TRBV19	TRBD1	NA	TRBJ1-1	CASSTRYRGEEAFF	TGTGCCAGTAGTACTCGATACAGGGGTGAAGAAGCTTTCTTT
TRBV5-1	NA	NA	TRBJ2-1	CASSLVAPHDNEQFF	TGCGCCAGCAGCTTGGTGGCTCCCCATGACAATGAGCAGTTCTTC
TRBV10-2	NA	NA	TRBJ2-3	CASSGTDTDTQYF	TGCGCCAGCAGTGGGACTGACACAGATACGCAGTATTTT
TRBV5-1	TRBD2	few	TRBJ2-5	CASRPGTSGGAGETQYF	TGCGCCAGCAGACCCGGGACTAGCGGGGGGGCCGGGGAGACCCAGTACTTC
TRBV14	NA	NA	TRBJ1-1	CASSQATEAFF	TGTGCCAGCAGCCAAGCTACTGAAGCTTTCTTT
TRBV6-1	NA	NA	TRBJ1-3	CASSRDRSSGNTIYF	TGTGCCAGCAGCCGAGACAGGAGCTCTGGAAACACCATATATTTT
TRBV25-1	NA	NA	TRBJ2-5	CASSEQNQETQYF	TGTGCCAGCAGTGAACAGAACCAAGAGACCCAGTACTTC
TRBV19	TRBD1	NA	TRBJ2-6	CASRQGATIPGANVLTF	TGTGCCAGTAGGCAGGGGGCTACTATACCTGGGGCCAACGTCCTGACTTTC
TRBV27	NA	NA	TRBJ1-4	CASSFWAQATNEKLFF	TGTGCCAGCAGTTTTTGGGCTCAAGCAACTAATGAAAAACTGTTTTTT
TRBV5-1	TRBD1	NA	TRBJ2-7	CASSPGQARSYEQYF	TGCGCCAGCAGCCCCGGACAGGCTAGGTCCTACGAGCAGTACTTC
TRBV5-8	NA	NA	TRBJ1-1	CASSLWAKNVEAFF	TGTGCCAGCAGCTTGTGGGCAAAAAACGTTGAAGCTTTCTTT
TRBV19	NA	NA	TRBJ1-1	CASSPTENTEAFF	TGTGCCAGTAGTCCAACTGAGAACACTGAAGCTTTCTTT
TRBV28	NA	NA	TRBJ1-2	CASSLPRRGSNYGYTF	TGTGCCAGCAGCCTCCCCCGTCGGGGGAGCAACTATGGCTACACCTTC
TRBV7-9	TRBD2	NA	TRBJ2-1	CASSLISGSYNEQFF	TGTGCCAGCAGCTTAATTAGCGGGAGCTACAATGAGCAGTTCTTC
TRBV20-1	NA	NA	TRBJ2-7	CSASRGEQYF	TGCAGTGCTAGCAGGGGCGAGCAGTACTTC
TRBV11-2	NA	NA	TRBJ2-5	CASSRLGGRQETQYF	TGTGCCAGCAGCCGACTCGGGGGTAGACAAGAGACCCAGTACTTC
TRBV9	NA	NA	TRBJ1-3	CASSVDVGGSGNTIYF	TGTGCCAGCAGCGTAGATGTGGGCGGGTCTGGAAACACCATATATTTT
TRBV7-9	NA	NA	TRBJ1-1	CASSRDTEAFF	TGTGCCAGCAGCCGCGACACTGAAGCTTTCTTT
TRBV7-2	NA	few	TRBJ2-2	CASSLLTPGTNTGELFF	TGTGCCAGCAGCTTATTAACCCCGGGAACGAACACCGGGGAGCTGTTTTTT
TRBV19	NA	NA	TRBJ1-4	CASSIDPRGTNEKLFF	TGTGCCAGTAGTATAGATCCCCGGGGGACTAATGAAAAACTGTTTTTT
TRBV6-1	NA	few	TRBJ1-1	CASSYLWREAFF	TGTGCCAGCAGTTATCTTTGGCGGGAAGCTTTCTTT
TRBV10-3	NA	NA	TRBJ2-7	CAISDLRSSYGQYF	TGTGCCATCAGTGACCTTAGGAGCTCCTACGGGCAGTACTTC
TRBV2	TRBD1	NA	TRBJ1-6	CASSVPGQGPNSPLHF	TGTGCCAGCAGCGTCCCGGGACAGGGACCTAATTCACCCCTCCACTTT
TRBV9	NA	few	TRBJ1-3	CASRRASGNTIYF	TGTGCCAGCAGGAGGGCCTCTGGAAACACCATATATTTT
TRBV6-5	TRBD1	NA	TRBJ1-1	CASSYDRGLVNTEAFF	TGTGCCAGCAGTTACGACAGGGGGCTTGTGAACACTGAAGCTTTCTTT
TRBV7-8	NA	NA	TRBJ2-4	CASSTFGQDIQYF	TGTGCCAGCAGCACTTTTGGGCAGGACATTCAGTACTTC
TRBV5-1	TRBD2	once	TRBJ2-3	CASSHTSGWLADTQYF	TGCGCCAGCAGTCATACTAGCGGGTGGCTGGCAGATACGCAGTATTTT